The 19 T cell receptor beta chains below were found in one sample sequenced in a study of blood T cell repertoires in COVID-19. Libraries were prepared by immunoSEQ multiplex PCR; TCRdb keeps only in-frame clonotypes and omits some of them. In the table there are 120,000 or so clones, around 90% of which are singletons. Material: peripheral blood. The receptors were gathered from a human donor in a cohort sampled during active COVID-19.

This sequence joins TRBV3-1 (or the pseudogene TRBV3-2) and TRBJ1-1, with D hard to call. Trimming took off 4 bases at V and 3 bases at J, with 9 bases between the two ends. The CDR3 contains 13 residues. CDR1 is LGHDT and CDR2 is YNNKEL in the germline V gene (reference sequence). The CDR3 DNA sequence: TGTGCCAGCAGCCCGGGTCGGGACACTGAAGCTTTCTTT. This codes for CASSPGRDTEAFF.

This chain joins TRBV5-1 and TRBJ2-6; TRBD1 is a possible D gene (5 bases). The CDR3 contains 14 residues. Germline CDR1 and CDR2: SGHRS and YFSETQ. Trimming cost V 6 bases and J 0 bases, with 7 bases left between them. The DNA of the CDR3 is TGCGCCAGCACAGGGTCCTCTGGGGCCAACGTCCTGACTTTC. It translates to CASTGSSGANVLTF.

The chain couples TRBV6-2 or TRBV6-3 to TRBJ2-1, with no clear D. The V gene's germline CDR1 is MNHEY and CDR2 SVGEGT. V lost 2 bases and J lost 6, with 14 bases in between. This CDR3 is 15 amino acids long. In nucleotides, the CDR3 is TGTGCCAGCAGTTACGGGTACGACACGCCCAATGAGCAGTTCTTC. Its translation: CASSYGYDTPNEQFF.

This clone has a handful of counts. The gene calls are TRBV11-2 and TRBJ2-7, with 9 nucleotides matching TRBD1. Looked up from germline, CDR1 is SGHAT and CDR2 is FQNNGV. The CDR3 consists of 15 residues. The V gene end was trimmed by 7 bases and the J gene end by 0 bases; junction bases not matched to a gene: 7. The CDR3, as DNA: TGTGCCAGCACCCCCGGGACAGGGAGCTCCTACGAGCAGTACTTC. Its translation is CASTPGTGSSYEQYF.

The CDR3 sequence: CASSLGPSPDTQYF. CDR3 coding DNA: TGTGCCAGCAGCTTAGGTCCTAGCCCAGATACGCAGTATTTT. The chain couples TRBV7-2 to TRBJ2-3; weak D call: TRBD2 (5 bases). The length of the CDR3 is 14 residues. The V and J ends lost 1 base and 4 bases respectively, with 9 bases between them. CDR1 SGHTA and CDR2 FQGNSA come from the germline V gene.

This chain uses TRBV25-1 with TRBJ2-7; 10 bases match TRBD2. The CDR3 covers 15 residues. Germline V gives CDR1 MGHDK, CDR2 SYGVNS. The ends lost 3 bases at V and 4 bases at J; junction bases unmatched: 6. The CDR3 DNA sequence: TGTGCCAGCAGTGAGACTAGCGGGTATAGGTACGAGCAGTACTTC. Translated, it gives CASSETSGYRYEQYF.

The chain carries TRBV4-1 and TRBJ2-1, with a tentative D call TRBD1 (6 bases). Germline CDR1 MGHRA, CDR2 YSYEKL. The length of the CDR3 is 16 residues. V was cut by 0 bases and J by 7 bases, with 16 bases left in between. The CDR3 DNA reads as TGCGCCAGCAGCCAAGAATGGAGGACAGCCCGTAATGAGCAGTTCTTC. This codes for CASSQEWRTARNEQFF.

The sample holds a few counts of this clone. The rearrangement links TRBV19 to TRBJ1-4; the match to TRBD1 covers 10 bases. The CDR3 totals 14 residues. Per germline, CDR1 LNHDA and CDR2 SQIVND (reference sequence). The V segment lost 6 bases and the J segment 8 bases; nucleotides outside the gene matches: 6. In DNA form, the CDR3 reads TGTGCCAGTAGATACCGGGACAGGGGCGAAAAACTGTTTTTT. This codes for CASRYRDRGEKLFF.

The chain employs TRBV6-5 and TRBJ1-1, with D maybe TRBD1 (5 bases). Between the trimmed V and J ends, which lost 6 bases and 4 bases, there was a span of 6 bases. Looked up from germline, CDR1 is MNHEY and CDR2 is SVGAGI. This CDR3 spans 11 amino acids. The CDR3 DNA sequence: TGTGCCAGCAGGGGGCTCACTGAAGCTTTCTTT. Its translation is CASRGLTEAFF.

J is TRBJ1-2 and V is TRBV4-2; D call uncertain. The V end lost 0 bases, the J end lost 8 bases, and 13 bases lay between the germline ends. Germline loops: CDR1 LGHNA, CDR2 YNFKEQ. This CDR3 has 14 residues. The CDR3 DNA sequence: TGTGCCAGCAGCCAAGAACTCCGGGAGAGCGGCTACACCTTC. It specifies CASSQELRESGYTF.

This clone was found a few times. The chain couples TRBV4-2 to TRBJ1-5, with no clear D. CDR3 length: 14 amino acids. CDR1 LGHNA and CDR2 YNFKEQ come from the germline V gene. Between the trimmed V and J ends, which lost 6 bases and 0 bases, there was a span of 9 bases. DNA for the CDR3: TGTGCCAGCAGTAAGCTAAGTAGCAATCAGCCCCAGCATTTT. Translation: CASSKLSSNQPQHF.

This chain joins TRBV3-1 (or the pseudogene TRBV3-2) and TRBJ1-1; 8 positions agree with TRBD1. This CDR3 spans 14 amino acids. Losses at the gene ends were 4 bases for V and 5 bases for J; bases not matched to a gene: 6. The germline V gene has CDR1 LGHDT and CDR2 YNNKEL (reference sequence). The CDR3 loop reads CASSRADRATEAFF. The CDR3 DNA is TGTGCCAGCAGCCGAGCGGACAGGGCAACTGAAGCTTTCTTT.

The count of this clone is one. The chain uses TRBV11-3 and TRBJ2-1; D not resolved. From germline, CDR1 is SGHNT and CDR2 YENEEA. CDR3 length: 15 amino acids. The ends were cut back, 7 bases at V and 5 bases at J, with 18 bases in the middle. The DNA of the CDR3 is TGTGCCAGCACCCTGGGCCCAGTAGAGAACAATGAGCAGTTCTTC. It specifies CASTLGPVENNEQFF.

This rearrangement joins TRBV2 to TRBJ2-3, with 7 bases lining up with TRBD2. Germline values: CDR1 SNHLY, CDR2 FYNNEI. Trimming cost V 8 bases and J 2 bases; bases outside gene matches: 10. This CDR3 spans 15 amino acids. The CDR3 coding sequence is TGTGCCAGCGGTGGACTAGGCCCTCCCACAGATACGCAGTATTTT. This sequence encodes CASGGLGPPTDTQYF.

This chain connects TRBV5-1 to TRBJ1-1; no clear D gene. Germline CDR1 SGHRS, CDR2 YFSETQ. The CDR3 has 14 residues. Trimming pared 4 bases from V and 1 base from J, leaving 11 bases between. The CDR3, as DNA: TGCGCCAGCAGCATAGGACGGGAGAACACTGAAGCTTTCTTT. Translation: CASSIGRENTEAFF. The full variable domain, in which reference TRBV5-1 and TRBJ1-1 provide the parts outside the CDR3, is KAGVTQTPRYLIKTRGQQVTLSCSPISGHRSVSWYQQTPGQGLQFLFEYFSETQRNKGNFPGRFSGRQFSNSRSEMNVSTLELGDSALYLCASSIGRENTEAFFGQGTRLTVV.

The CDR3 spells CASTSTGVNTGELFF. CDR3 nucleotide sequence: TGCGCCAGCACCAGCACGGGGGTGAACACCGGGGAGCTGTTTTTT. The chain joins TRBV5-1 to TRBJ2-2; D is possibly TRBD2 (6 bases). The V end lost 6 bases, the J end lost 1 base, and 13 bases lay between the germline ends. Germline CDR1 is SGHRS and CDR2 is YFSETQ. This CDR3 has 15 amino acids.

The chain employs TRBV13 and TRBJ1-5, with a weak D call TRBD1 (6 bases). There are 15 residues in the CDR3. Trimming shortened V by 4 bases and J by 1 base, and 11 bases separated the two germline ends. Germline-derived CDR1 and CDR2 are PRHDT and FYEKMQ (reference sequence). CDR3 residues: CASSWGGASNQPQHF. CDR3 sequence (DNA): TGTGCCAGCAGCTGGGGGGGGGCCAGCAATCAGCCCCAGCATTTT.

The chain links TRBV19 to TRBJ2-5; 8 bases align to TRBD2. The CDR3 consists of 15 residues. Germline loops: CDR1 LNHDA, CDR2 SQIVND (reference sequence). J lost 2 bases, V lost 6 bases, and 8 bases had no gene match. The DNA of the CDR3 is TGTGCCAGTAGCTCACGGGTAGCGGGGCAAGAGACCCAGTACTTC. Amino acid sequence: CASSSRVAGQETQYF.

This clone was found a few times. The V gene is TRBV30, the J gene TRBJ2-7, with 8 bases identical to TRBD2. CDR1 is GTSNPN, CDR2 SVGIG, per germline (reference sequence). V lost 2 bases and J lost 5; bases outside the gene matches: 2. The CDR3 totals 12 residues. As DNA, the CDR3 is TGTGCCTGGAGTCCACTAGCGGACGAGCAGTACTTC. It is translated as CAWSPLADEQYF.